Given below is one T cell receptor (beta chain) in context. The V gene end was trimmed by 4 bases and the J gene end by 3 bases; junction bases not matched to a gene: 4. The CDR3 contains 14 residues. Germline lookup yields CDR1 GTSNPN and CDR2 SVGIG (reference sequence). These data belong to a study of blood T cell repertoires in COVID-19. Assay used: immunoSEQ multiplex PCR; TCRdb lists only in-frame clones, some missing. The table shows about 480,000 clones, with more than 70% occurring only once. The sequencing input was peripheral blood. The receptor's source is a woman aged 50 to 65 with COVID-19, enrolled during active disease. The genes are TRBV30 and TRBJ1-4; 8 bases are shared with TRBD1. The CDR3 region has the DNA TGTGCCTGGACCAGGGGGCAAGCTAATGAAAAACTGTTTTTT. It yields the protein CAWTRGQANEKLFF.